This TCR beta chain was sequenced in a study of T cells after yellow fever vaccination. In its sample, this clonotype was seen a few times. J was trimmed by 5 bases and V by 0 bases; bases with no gene match: 7. Germline-derived CDR1 and CDR2 are KGHDR and SFDVKD. The CDR3 runs to 16 residues. TCRdb ran MiXCR on the 5' RACE reads and lists one entry per CDR3 protein. The top ten hold around 3.3% of the sample, which has 250,000 to 350,000 distinct CDR3 sequences, 8.7% seen once. The TCR comes from a man younger than 35 who received the YFV17D yellow fever vaccine. This sequence joins TRBV24-1 and TRBJ2-5; TRBD1 agrees at 8 bases. Material: CD4+ T cells sorted from PBMCs, obtained 5 days after the yellow fever booster vaccination. In nucleotides, the CDR3 is TGTGCCACCAGTGATTTGGGACAGGGTAGGGGGGAGACCCAGTACTTC. Translated, it gives CATSDLGQGRGETQYF.